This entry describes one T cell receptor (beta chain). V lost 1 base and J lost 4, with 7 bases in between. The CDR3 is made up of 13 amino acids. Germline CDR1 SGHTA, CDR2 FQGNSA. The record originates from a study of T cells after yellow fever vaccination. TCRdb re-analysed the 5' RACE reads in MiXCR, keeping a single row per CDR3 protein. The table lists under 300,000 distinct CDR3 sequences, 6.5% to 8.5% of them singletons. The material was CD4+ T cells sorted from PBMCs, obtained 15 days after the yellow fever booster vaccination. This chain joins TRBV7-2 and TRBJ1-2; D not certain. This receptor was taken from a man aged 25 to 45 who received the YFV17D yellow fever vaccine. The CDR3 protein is CASSLGPAYGYTF. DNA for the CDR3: TGTGCCAGCAGCTTAGGCCCAGCCTATGGCTACACCTTC.